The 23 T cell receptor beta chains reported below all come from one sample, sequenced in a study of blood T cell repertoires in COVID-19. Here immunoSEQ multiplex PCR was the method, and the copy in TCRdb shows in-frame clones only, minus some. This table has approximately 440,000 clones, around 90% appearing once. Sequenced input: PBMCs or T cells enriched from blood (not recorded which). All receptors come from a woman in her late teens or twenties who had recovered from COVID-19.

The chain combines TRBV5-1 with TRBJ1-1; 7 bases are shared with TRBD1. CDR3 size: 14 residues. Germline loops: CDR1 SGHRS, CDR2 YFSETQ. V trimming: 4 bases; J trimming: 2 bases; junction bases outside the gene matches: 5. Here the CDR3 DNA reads TGCGCCAGCAGCCAGGGACAGCCTAACACTGAAGCTTTCTTT. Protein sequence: CASSQGQPNTEAFF.

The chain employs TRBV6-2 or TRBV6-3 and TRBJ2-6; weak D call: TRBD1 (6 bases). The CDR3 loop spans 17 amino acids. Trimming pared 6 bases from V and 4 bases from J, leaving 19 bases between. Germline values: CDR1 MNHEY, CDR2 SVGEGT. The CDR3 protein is CASSPPTGRKGANVLTF. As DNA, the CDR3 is TGTGCCAGCAGCCCTCCAACAGGGCGTAAGGGGGCCAACGTCCTGACTTTC.

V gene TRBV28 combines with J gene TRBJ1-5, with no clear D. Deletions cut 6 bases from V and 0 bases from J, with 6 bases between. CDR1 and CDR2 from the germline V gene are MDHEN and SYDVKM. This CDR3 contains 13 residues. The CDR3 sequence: CASRVDSNQPQHF. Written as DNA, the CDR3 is TGTGCCAGCAGGGTAGATAGCAATCAGCCCCAGCATTTT.

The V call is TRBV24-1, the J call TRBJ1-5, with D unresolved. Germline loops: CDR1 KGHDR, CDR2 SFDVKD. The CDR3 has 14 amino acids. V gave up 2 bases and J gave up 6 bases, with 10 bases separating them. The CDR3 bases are TGTGCCACCAGTGATTCCCCGGGTTTTCAGCCCCAGCATTTT. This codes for CATSDSPGFQPQHF.

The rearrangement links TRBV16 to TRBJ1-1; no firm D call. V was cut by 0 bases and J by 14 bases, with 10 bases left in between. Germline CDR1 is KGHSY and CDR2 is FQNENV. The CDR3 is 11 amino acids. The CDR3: CASSQSFLAFF. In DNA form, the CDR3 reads TGTGCCAGCAGCCAATCCTTCCTAGCGTTCTTT. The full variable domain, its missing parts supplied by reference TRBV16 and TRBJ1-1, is GEEVAQTPKHLVRGEGQKAKLYCAPIKGHSYVFWYQQVLKNEFKFLISFQNENVFDETGMPKERFSAKCLPNSPCSLEIQATKLEDSAVYFCASSQSFLAFFGQGTRLTVV.

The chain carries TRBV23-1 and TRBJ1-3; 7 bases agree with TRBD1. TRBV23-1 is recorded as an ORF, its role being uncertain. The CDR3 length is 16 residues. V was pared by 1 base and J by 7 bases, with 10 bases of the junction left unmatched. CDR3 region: CASSQWPRGRINTIYF. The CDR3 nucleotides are TGCGCCAGCAGTCAATGGCCCAGGGGGAGGATTAACACCATATATTTT.

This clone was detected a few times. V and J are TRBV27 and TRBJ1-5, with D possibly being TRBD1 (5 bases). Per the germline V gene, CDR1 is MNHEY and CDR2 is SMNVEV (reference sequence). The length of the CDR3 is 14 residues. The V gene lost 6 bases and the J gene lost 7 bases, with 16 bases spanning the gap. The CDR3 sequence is CASRGGRGKQPQHF. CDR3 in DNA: TGTGCCAGCAGAGGTGGGAGGGGAAAACAGCCCCAGCATTTT.

The CDR3 here is CASSFSWDREGFF. The DNA of the CDR3 is TGTGCCAGCAGTTTCTCGTGGGACAGGGAAGGGTTCTTT. The chain recombines TRBV28 with TRBJ1-1, with TRBD1 matching 9 bases. CDR1 is MDHEN, CDR2 SYDVKM, per germline. The V gene end was trimmed by 3 bases and the J gene end by 14 bases; junction bases not matched to a gene: 10. CDR3 length equals 13 residues.

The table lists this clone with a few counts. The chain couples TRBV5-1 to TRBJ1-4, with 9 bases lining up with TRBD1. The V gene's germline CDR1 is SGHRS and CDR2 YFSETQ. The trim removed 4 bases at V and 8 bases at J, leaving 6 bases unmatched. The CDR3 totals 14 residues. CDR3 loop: CASSQGDRGEKLFF. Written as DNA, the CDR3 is TGCGCCAGCAGCCAGGGAGACAGGGGGGAAAAACTGTTTTTT.

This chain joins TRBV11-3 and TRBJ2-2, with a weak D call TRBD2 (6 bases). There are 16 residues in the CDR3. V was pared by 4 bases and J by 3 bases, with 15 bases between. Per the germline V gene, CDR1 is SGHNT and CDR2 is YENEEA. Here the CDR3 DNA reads TGTGCCAGCAGCTCGAGGAGGGGAATGGACACCGGGGAGCTGTTTTTT. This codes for CASSSRRGMDTGELFF.

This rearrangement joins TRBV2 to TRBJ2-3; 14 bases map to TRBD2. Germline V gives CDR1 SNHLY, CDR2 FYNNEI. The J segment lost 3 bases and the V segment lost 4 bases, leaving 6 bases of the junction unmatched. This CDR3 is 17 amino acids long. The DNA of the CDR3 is TGTGCCAGCAGTGGGACTAGCGGGGGGAGGGGGACAGATACGCAGTATTTT. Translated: CASSGTSGGRGTDTQYF.

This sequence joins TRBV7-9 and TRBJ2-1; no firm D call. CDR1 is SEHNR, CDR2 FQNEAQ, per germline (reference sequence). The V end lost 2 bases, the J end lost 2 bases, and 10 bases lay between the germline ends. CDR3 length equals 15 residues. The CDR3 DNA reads TGTGCCAGCAGCTTAATTGCAAGCCCCTACAATGAGCAGTTCTTC. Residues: CASSLIASPYNEQFF.

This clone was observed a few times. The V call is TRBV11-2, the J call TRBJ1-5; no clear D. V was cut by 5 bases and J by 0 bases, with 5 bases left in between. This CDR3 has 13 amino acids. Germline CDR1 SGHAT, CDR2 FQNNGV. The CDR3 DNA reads TGTGCCAGCAGCCTAAATAGCAATCAGCCCCAGCATTTT. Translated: CASSLNSNQPQHF.

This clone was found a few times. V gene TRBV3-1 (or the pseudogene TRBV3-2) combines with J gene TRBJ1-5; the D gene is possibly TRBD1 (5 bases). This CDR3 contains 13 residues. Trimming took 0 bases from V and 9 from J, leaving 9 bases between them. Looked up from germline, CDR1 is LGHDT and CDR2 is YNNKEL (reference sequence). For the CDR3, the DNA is TGTGCCAGCAGCCAAGATCCAGGGCGGCCCCAGCATTTT. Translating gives CASSQDPGRPQHF.

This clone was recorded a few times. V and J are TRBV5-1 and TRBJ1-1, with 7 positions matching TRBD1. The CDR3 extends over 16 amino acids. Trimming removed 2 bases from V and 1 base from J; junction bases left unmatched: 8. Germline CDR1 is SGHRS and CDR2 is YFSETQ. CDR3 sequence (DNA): TGCGCCAGCAGCTTCCGGGACAGTGGGGCGAACACTGAAGCTTTCTTT. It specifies CASSFRDSGANTEAFF.

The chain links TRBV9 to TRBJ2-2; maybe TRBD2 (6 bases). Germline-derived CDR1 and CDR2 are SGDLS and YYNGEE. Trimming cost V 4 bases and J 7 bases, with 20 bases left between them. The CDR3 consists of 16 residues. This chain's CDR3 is CASSPSGRGIGGELFF. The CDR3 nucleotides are TGTGCCAGCAGCCCCTCGGGGCGCGGGATTGGCGGGGAGCTGTTTTTT.

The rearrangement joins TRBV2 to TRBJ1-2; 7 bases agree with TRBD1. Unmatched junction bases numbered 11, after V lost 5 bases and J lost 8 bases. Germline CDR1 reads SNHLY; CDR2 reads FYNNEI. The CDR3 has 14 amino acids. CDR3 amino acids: CASSNTGEYGGYTF. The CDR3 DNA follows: TGTGCCAGCAGTAATACAGGGGAATATGGAGGCTACACCTTC.

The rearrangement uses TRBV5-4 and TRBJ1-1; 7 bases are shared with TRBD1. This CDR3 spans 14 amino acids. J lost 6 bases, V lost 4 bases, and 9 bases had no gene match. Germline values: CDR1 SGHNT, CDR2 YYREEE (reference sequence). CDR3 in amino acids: CASSPATGVPEAFF. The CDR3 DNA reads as TGTGCCAGCAGCCCTGCAACAGGGGTCCCTGAAGCTTTCTTT.

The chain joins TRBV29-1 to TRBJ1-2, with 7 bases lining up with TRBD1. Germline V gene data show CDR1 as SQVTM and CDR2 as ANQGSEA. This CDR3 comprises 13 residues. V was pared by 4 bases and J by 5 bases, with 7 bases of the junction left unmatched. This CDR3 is CSVGQGQLYGYTF. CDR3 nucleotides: TGCAGCGTTGGTCAGGGACAGCTTTATGGCTACACCTTC.

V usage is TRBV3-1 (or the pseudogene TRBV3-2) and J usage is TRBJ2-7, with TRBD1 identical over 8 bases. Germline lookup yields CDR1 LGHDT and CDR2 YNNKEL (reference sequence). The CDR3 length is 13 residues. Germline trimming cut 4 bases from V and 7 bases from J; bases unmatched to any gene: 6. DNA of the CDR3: TGTGCCAGCAGCCCCGGACAGGGCGGAGAGCAGTACTTC. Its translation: CASSPGQGGEQYF.

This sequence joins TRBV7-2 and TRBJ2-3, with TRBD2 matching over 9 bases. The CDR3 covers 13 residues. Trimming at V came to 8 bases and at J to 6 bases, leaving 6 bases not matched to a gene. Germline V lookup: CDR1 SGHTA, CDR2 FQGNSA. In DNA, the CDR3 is TGTGCCAGCGGCGGGGGGGCCCAGGATACGCAGTATTTT. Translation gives CASGGGAQDTQYF.

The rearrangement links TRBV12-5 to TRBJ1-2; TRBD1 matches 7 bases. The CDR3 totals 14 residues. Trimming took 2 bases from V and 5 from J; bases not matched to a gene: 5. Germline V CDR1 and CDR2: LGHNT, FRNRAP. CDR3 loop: CASGLTRGWYGYTF. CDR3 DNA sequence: TGTGCTAGTGGTTTGACCAGGGGGTGGTATGGCTACACCTTC.

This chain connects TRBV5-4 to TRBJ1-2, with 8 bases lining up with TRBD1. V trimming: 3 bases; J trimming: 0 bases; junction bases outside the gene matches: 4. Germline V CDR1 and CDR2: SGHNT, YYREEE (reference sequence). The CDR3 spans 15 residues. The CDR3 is CASSSGQGTNYGYTF. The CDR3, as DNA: TGTGCCAGCAGCTCCGGACAGGGAACTAACTATGGCTACACCTTC. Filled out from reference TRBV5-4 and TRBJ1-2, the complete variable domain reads ETGVTQSPTHLIKTRGQQVTLRCSSQSGHNTVSWYQQALGQGPQFIFQYYREEENGRGNFPPRFSGLQFPNYSSELNVNALELDDSALYLCASSSGQGTNYGYTFGSGTRLTVV.